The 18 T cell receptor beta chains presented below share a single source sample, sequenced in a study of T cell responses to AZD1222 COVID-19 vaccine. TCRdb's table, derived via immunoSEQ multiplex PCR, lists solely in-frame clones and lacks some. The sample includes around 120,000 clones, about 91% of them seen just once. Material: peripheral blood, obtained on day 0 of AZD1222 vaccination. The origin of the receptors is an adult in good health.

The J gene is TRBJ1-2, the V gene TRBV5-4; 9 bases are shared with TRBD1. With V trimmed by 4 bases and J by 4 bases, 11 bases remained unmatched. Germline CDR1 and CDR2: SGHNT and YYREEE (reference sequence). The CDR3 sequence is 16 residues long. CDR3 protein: CASSPRPGTGFYGYTF. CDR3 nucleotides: TGTGCCAGCAGCCCCCGTCCCGGGACAGGGTTCTATGGCTACACCTTC.

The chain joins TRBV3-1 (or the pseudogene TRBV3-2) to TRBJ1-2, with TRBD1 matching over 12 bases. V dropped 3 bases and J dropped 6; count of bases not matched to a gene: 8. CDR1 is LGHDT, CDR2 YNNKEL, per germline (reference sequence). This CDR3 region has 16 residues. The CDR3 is CASSHDRDRGLDGYTF. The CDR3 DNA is TGTGCCAGCAGCCACGACCGGGACAGGGGGCTGGATGGCTACACCTTC.

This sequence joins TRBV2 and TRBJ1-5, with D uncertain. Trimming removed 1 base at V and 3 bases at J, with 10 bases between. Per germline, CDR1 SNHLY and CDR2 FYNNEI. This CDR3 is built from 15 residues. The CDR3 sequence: CASSEDQLNNQPQHF. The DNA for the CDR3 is TGTGCCAGCAGTGAAGACCAGCTTAACAATCAGCCCCAGCATTTT.

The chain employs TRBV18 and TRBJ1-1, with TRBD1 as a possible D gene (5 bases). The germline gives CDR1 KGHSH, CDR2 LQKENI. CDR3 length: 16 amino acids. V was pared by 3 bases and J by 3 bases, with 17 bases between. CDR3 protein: CASSPALAPGDTEAFF. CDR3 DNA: TGTGCCAGCTCACCCGCCCTAGCACCGGGGGACACTGAAGCTTTCTTT.

In DNA form, the CDR3 reads TGTGCCAGCAGCTCCGGACAGGACAACCGAGTAGAGACCCAGTACTTC. As protein: CASSSGQDNRVETQYF. The chain joins TRBV11-1 to TRBJ2-5, with TRBD1 matching over 7 bases. V dropped 4 bases and J dropped 4; count of bases not matched to a gene: 12. CDR3 length equals 16 residues. Germline V gene lookup returns CDR1 SGHAT and CDR2 FQDESV (reference sequence).

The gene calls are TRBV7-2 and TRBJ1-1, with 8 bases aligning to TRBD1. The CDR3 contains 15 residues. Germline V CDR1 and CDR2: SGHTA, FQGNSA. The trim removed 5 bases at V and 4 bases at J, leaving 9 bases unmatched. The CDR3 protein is CASSKGAQGGTEAFF. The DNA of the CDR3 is TGTGCCAGCAGCAAAGGGGCACAGGGGGGCACTGAAGCTTTCTTT.

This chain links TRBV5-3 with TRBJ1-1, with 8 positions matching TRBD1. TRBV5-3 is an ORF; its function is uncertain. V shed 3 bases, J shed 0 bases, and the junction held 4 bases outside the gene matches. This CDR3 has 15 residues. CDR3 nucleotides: TGTGCCAGAAGCTGGGGACAGGATCTGAACACTGAAGCTTTCTTT. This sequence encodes CARSWGQDLNTEAFF.

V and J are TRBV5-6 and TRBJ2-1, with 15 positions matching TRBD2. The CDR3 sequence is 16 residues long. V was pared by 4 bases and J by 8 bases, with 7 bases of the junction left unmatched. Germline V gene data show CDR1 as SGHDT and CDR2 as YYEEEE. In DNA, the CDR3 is TGTGCCAGCAGCGAGGGGACTAGCGGGGGGATGGATGAGCAGTTCTTC. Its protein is CASSEGTSGGMDEQFF.

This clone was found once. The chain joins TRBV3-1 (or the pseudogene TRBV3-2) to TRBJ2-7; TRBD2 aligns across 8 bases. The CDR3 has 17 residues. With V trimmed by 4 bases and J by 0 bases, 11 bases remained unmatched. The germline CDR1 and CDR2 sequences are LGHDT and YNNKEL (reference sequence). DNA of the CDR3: TGTGCCAGCAGCCCTATCCCCTCCGGGAGGGACTCCTACGAGCAGTACTTC. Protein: CASSPIPSGRDSYEQYF.

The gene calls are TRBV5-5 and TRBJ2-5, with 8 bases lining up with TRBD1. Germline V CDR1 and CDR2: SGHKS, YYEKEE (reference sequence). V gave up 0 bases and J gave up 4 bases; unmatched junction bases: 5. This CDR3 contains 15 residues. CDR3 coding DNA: TGTGCCAGCAGCTTGGACAGGGGGTCGGGAGAGACCCAGTACTTC. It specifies CASSLDRGSGETQYF.

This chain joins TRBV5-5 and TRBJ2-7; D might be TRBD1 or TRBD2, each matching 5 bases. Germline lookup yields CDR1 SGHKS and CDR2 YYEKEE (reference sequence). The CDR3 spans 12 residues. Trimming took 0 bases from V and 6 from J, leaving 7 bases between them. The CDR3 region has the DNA TGTGCCAGCAGCTTGGCTGGGGGCGAGCAGTACTTC. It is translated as CASSLAGGEQYF.

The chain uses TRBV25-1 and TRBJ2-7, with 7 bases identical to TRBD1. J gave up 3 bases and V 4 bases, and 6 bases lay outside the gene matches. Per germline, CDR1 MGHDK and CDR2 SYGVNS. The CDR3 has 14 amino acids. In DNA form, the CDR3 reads TGTGCCAGCAGTGGGACAGGTTCGGGCTACGAGCAGTACTTC. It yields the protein CASSGTGSGYEQYF.

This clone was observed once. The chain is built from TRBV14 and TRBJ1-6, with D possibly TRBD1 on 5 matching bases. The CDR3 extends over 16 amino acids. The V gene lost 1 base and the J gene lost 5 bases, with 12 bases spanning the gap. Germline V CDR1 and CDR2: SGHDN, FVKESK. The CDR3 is CASSQGVGGNNSPLHF. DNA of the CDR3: TGTGCCAGCAGCCAAGGGGTCGGGGGTAATAATTCACCCCTCCACTTT.

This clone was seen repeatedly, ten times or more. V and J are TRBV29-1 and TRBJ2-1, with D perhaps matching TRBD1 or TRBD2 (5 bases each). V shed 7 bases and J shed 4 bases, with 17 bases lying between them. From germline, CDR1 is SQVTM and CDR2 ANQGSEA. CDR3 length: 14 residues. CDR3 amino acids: CSETGTRLYNEQFF. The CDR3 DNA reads TGCAGCGAAACCGGGACCCGCCTATACAATGAGCAGTTCTTC.

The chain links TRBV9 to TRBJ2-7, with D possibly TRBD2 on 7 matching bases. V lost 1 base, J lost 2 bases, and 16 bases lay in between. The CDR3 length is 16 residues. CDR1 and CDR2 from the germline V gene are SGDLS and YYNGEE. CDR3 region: CASSVSGTQGPYEQYF. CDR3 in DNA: TGTGCCAGCAGCGTAAGCGGGACACAGGGCCCCTACGAGCAGTACTTC.

CDR3 bases: TGTGCCAGCAGCGCCTCAGGGGGTTCCTCCTACGAGCAGTACTTC. Amino acid sequence: CASSASGGSSYEQYF. The V gene is TRBV9, the J gene TRBJ2-7; TRBD1 aligns across 7 bases. The junction had 6 bases not matched to a gene; V was cut back by 3 bases and J by 0 bases. Germline V gene lookup returns CDR1 SGDLS and CDR2 YYNGEE. This CDR3 is built from 15 residues.

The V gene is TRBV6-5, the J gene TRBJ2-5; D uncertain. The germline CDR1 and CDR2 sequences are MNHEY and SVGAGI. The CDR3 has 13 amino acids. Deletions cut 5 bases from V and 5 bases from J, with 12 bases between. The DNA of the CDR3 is TGTGCCAGCAGTCGGCAGGTTAGGGAGACCCAGTACTTC. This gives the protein CASSRQVRETQYF.

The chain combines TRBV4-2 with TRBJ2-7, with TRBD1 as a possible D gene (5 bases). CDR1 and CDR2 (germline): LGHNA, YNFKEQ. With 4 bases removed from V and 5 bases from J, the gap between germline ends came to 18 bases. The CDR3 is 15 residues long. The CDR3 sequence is CASSLDRGHSNEQYF. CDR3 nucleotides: TGTGCCAGCAGCCTCGACCGAGGACATTCTAACGAGCAGTACTTC.